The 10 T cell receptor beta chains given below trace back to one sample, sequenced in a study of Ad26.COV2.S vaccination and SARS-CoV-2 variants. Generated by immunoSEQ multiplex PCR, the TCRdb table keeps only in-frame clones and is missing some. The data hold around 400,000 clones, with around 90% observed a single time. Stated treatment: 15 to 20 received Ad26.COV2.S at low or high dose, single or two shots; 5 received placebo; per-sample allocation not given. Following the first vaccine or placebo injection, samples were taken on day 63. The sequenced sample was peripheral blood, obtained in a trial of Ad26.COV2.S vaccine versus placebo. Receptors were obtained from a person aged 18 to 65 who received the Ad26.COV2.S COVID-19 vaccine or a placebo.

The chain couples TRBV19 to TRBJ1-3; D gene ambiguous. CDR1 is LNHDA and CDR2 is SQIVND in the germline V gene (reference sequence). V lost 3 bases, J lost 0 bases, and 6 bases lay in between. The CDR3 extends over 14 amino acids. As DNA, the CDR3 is TGTGCCAGTAGTATGGGAAGCTCTGGAAACACCATATATTTT. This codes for CASSMGSSGNTIYF.

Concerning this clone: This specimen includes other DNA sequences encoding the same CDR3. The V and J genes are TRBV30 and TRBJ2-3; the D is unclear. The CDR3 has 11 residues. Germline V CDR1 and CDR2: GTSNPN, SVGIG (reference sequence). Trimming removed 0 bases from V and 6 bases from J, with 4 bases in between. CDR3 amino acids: CAWSVGDTQYF. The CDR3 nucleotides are TGTGCCTGGAGTGTGGGGGATACGCAGTATTTT.

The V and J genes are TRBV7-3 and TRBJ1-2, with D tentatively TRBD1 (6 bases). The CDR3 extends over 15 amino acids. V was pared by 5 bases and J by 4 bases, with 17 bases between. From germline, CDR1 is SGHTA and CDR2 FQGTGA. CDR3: CASSPEPGTIYGYTF. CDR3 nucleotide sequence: TGTGCCAGCAGCCCCGAGCCCGGGACAATCTATGGCTACACCTTC.

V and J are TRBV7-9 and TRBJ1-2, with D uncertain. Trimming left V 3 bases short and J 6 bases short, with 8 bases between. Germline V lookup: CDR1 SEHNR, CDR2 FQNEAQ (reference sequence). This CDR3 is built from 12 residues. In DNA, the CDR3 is TGTGCCAGCAGCTTGGGAGAGAATGGCTACACCTTC. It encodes CASSLGENGYTF.

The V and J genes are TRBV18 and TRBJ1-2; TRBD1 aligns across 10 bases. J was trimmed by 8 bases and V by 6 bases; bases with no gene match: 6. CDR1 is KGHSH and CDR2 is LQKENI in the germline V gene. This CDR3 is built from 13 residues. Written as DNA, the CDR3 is TGTGCCAGCTCCCCGACAGGGGGCGAGGGCTACACCTTC. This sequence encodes CASSPTGGEGYTF.

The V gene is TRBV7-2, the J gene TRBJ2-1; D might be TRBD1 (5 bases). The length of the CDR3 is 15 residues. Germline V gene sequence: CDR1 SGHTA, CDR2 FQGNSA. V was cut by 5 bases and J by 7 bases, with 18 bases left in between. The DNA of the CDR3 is TGTGCCAGCAGCCCGCAGGGTCGGTATTATAATGAGCAGTTCTTC. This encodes CASSPQGRYYNEQFF.

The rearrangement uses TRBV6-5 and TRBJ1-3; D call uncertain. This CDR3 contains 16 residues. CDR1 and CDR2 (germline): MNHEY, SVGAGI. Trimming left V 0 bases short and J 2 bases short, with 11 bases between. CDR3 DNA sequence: TGTGCCAGCAGTTACTCTGGCGGGAGACCTGGAAACACCATATATTTT. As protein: CASSYSGGRPGNTIYF.

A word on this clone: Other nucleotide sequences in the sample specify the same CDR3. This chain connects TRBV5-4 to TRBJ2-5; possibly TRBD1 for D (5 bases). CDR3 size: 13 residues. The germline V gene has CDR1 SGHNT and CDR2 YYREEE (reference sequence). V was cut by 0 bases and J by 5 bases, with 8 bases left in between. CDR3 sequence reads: CASSLAGLETQYF. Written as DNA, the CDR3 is TGTGCCAGCAGCTTGGCAGGGTTGGAGACCCAGTACTTC.

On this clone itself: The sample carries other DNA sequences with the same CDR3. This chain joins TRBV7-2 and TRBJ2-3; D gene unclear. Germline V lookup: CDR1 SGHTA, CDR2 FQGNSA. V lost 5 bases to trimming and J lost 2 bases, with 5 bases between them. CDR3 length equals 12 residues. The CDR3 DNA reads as TGTGCCAGCAGCCCCTACACAGATACGCAGTATTTT. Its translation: CASSPYTDTQYF.

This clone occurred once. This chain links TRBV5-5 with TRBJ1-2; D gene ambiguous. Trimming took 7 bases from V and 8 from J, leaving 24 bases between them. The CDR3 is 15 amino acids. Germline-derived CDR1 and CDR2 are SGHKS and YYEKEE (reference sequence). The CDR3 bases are TGTGCCAGCCAACAATCCGTACCCGGTGACGCCGGCTACACCTTC. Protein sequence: CASQQSVPGDAGYTF.